A single sample gave rise to the 14 T cell receptor beta chains below, sequenced in a study of cytomegalovirus exposure and HLA in healthy donors. PCR employed 60 Vbeta and 13 Jbeta primers. Generated by immunoSEQ multiplex PCR, the TCRdb table keeps only in-frame clones and is missing some. Seen here are about 150,000 clones, around 75% observed once, and the top ten hold more than 1.2%. The specimen sequenced was PBMCs. The receptor source for this set is a man aged 18 to 35 in good health and CMV-seronegative.

The J gene is TRBJ1-2, the V gene TRBV4-1; no definite D call. CDR1 MGHRA and CDR2 YSYEKL come from the germline V gene. Trimming stripped 1 base from V and 2 bases from J, with 5 bases between. The CDR3 has 13 residues. CDR3 sequence reads: CASSQGVNYGYTF. The CDR3 nucleotides read TGCGCCAGCAGCCAAGGTGTAAACTATGGCTACACCTTC.

The J gene is TRBJ2-2, the V gene TRBV27, with a tentative D call TRBD1 (6 bases). The CDR3 is made up of 16 amino acids. Germline-derived CDR1 and CDR2 are MNHEY and SMNVEV (reference sequence). Trimming left V 4 bases short and J 5 bases short, with 17 bases between. CDR3 bases: TGTGCCAGCAGTTCTATATACAGGGCGAGGACCGGGGAGCTGTTTTTT. This translates into CASSSIYRARTGELFF.

The chain recombines TRBV6-1 with TRBJ2-1; maybe TRBD2 (5 bases). Germline V gene lookup returns CDR1 MNHNS and CDR2 SASEGT. The V and J ends lost 5 bases and 5 bases respectively, with 10 bases between them. The CDR3 has 13 residues. Here the CDR3 reads CASSKGVDNEQFF. CDR3 bases: TGTGCCAGCAGTAAGGGAGTTGACAATGAGCAGTTCTTC.

J is TRBJ1-1 and V is TRBV19; the D is unclear. Germline V CDR1 and CDR2: LNHDA, SQIVND (reference sequence). The CDR3 loop spans 15 amino acids. V dropped 7 bases and J dropped 3 bases, with 18 bases sitting between them. The CDR3: CASMGWADLYTEAFF. CDR3 sequence (DNA): TGTGCCAGTATGGGTTGGGCAGATCTGTACACTGAAGCTTTCTTT.

V usage is TRBV6-5 and J usage is TRBJ2-7; no definite D call. Germline assignment: CDR1 MNHEY and CDR2 SVGAGI. This CDR3 has 14 amino acids. Trimming stripped 4 bases from V and 0 bases from J, with 10 bases between. The CDR3 loop reads CASSLVGGSYEQYF. The CDR3 coding sequence is TGTGCCAGCAGTTTAGTCGGCGGCTCCTACGAGCAGTACTTC.

The V and J genes are TRBV27 and TRBJ2-1, with D unclear. The CDR3 runs to 13 residues. Deletions cut 2 bases from V and 10 bases from J, with 12 bases between. Germline-derived CDR1 and CDR2 are MNHEY and SMNVEV (reference sequence). CDR3 loop: CASSLRLVSEQFF. The CDR3 DNA follows: TGTGCCAGCAGTTTAAGGCTAGTAAGCGAGCAGTTCTTC.

This clone is a singleton in its sample. The chain joins TRBV7-2 to TRBJ2-1, with 8 bases identical to TRBD2. This CDR3 is 16 amino acids long. Germline V CDR1 and CDR2: SGHTA, FQGNSA. The V segment lost 4 bases and the J segment 1 base; nucleotides outside the gene matches: 6. The CDR3 is CASSSDLAGSYNEQFF. DNA for the CDR3: TGTGCCAGCAGCTCCGACCTAGCGGGTTCCTACAATGAGCAGTTCTTC.

The V gene is TRBV7-2, the J gene TRBJ1-1, with a weak D call TRBD1 (5 bases). The CDR3 totals 15 residues. V was pared by 4 bases and J by 3 bases, with 15 bases between. Germline V gene lookup returns CDR1 SGHTA and CDR2 FQGNSA. The CDR3 nucleotides are TGTGCCAGCAGCTGGACAACCTCCTGGGACACTGAAGCTTTCTTT. This gives the protein CASSWTTSWDTEAFF.

Here the CDR3 reads CASSPRAGGRDGYTF. The CDR3 DNA reads TGTGCCAGCAGCCCTAGGGCGGGGGGGCGAGATGGCTACACCTTC. The gene calls are TRBV7-2 and TRBJ1-2; maybe TRBD1 (6 bases). V shed 5 bases and J shed 6 bases, with 19 bases lying between them. Germline V gene lookup returns CDR1 SGHTA and CDR2 FQGNSA. This CDR3 contains 15 residues.

Points on this clone: The same CDR3 also results from other DNA sequences found in this sample. The rearrangement joins TRBV7-9 to TRBJ1-1, with D possibly matching TRBD1 (5 bases). The V gene lost 5 bases and the J gene lost 8 bases, with 9 bases spanning the gap. Germline V gene sequence: CDR1 SEHNR, CDR2 FQNEAQ (reference sequence). This CDR3 has 11 amino acids. CDR3 sequence reads: CASSLGGEAFF. The CDR3 DNA sequence: TGTGCCAGCAGCCTGGGGGGGGAAGCTTTCTTT.

The chain combines TRBV5-1 with TRBJ1-3, with TRBD1 as a possible D gene (5 bases). Germline CDR1 SGHRS, CDR2 YFSETQ. Trimming left V 4 bases short and J 4 bases short, with 12 bases between. The CDR3 sequence is 14 residues long. The CDR3: CASSPRAGGNTIYF. Written as DNA, the CDR3 is TGCGCCAGCAGCCCCCGTGCAGGGGGAAACACCATATATTTT.

The chain joins TRBV6-5 to TRBJ2-3, with a possible D match to TRBD2 (5 bases). Trimming stripped 6 bases from V and 3 bases from J, with 13 bases between. CDR1 and CDR2 from the germline V gene are MNHEY and SVGAGI. The CDR3 has 14 residues. The chain's CDR3 is CASSRTEGTDTQYF. In DNA, the CDR3 is TGTGCCAGCAGCCGCACAGAGGGTACAGATACGCAGTATTTT.

In DNA, the CDR3 is TGTGCCAGCAGCTCAAGAGCGGGAGGGCAGAACGAGCAGTACTTC. Protein product: CASSSRAGGQNEQYF. This chain connects TRBV7-2 to TRBJ2-7, with TRBD2 matching 10 bases. CDR1 and CDR2 from the germline V gene are SGHTA and FQGNSA. After removal of 4 bases from V and 5 bases from J, the junction contained 8 bases not matched to a gene. The CDR3 totals 15 residues.

CDR3 residues: CATLGRQGADNQPQHF. The CDR3 DNA follows: TGTGCCACCCTGGGGCGACAGGGGGCGGACAATCAGCCCCAGCATTTT. J is TRBJ1-5 and V is TRBV19, with 10 bases aligning to TRBD1. CDR3 length equals 16 residues. V dropped 10 bases and J dropped 3; count of bases not matched to a gene: 12. Per the germline V gene, CDR1 is LNHDA and CDR2 is SQIVND (reference sequence).